The text below deals with one T cell receptor beta chain. This entry is derived from a study of OX40 agonist ivuxolimab in advanced cancers. Study details: Prior anti-PD-1, anti-PD-L1 or anti-CTLA-4 therapy did not bar entry, and roughly 40% had some.

This table comes from immunoSEQ multiplex PCR, and its TCRdb copy is limited to in-frame clones, with some not included. The sample has about 68,000 clones, about 83% seen once. The sequence came from an adult with an advanced solid tumor such as melanoma, head and neck, liver or kidney cancer. This specimen was CD4+ or CD8+ T cells sorted from blood, taken in a trial of the OX40 agonist ivuxolimab.

CDR3 sequence: CASRQREGAGRTGELFF. For the CDR3, the DNA is TGCGCCAGCCGACAAAGGGAGGGGGCAGGGCGCACCGGGGAGCTGTTTTTT. This chain uses TRBV4-1 with TRBJ2-2; D possibly matches TRBD1 or TRBD2 (7 bases each). CDR1 and CDR2 (germline): MGHRA, YSYEKL. The CDR3 totals 17 residues. The V end lost 8 bases, the J end lost 4 bases, and 23 bases lay between the germline ends.